One and the same sample provided the 8 T cell receptor beta chains below, sequenced in a study of T-cell memory formation after mild COVID-19. TCRdb re-called the 5' RACE reads through MiXCR, storing one row per CDR3 protein. The sample comprises a few thousand distinct CDR3 sequences, more than 40% of which are singletons, and 2.6% rests with the top ten. The material sequenced was PBMCs or a T cell subset sorted from them (not recorded which). The receptors stem from an adult who had mild COVID-19 (a few samples of this study predate the infection). Cell type and time point are not known.

Judged by abundance, this clonotype is medium-sized. The V and J genes are TRBV4-1 and TRBJ2-2; no firm D call. The V end lost 1 base, the J end lost 4 bases, and 7 bases lay between the germline ends. This CDR3 has 14 residues. CDR1 MGHRA and CDR2 YSYEKL come from the germline V gene. CDR3 DNA: TGCGCCAGCAGCCAAGTCCAGAGCACCGGGGAGCTGTTTTTT. This gives the protein CASSQVQSTGELFF.

This clonotype is classed as medium-sized. The rearrangement uses TRBV7-8 and TRBJ2-1, with no clear D. Germline loops: CDR1 SGHVS, CDR2 FQNEAQ. CDR3 length: 13 amino acids. V was pared by 0 bases and J by 9 bases, with 9 bases between. The chain's CDR3 is CASSLARKSEQFF. The CDR3 nucleotides are TGTGCCAGCAGCTTAGCGCGTAAGTCTGAGCAGTTCTTC.

The J gene is TRBJ2-7, the V gene TRBV5-1; perhaps TRBD2 as D (6 bases). V gave up 2 bases and J gave up 4 bases, with 16 bases separating them. This CDR3 has 15 residues. CDR1 is SGHRS and CDR2 is YFSETQ in the germline V gene. The CDR3 spells CASSLEPGGGYEQYF. In nucleotides, the CDR3 is TGCGCCAGCAGCTTAGAGCCCGGGGGAGGATACGAGCAGTACTTC.

This clonotype is medium-sized by share. This sequence joins TRBV4-1 and TRBJ2-1; 11 bases match TRBD1. This CDR3 is built from 17 residues. V lost 2 bases, J lost 1 base, and 4 bases stayed unmatched. Per the germline V gene, CDR1 is MGHRA and CDR2 is YSYEKL. For the CDR3, the DNA is TGCGCCAGCAGCCAACGTGGACAGGGGGCGTCCTACAATGAGCAGTTCTTC. The encoded protein is CASSQRGQGASYNEQFF.

The chain is built from TRBV12-3 or TRBV12-4 and TRBJ2-3; 7 bases line up with TRBD1. V trimming: 6 bases; J trimming: 10 bases; junction bases outside the gene matches: 4. The CDR3 has 11 residues. CDR3 loop: CASRQGVAQYF. In DNA form, the CDR3 reads TGTGCCAGCAGGCAGGGGGTCGCGCAGTATTTT.

This clonotype is large. The chain joins TRBV7-9 to TRBJ1-1; TRBD1 might be the D (6 bases). Trimming cost V 1 base and J 4 bases, with 13 bases left between them. The germline V gene encodes CDR1 SEHNR and CDR2 FQNEAQ (reference sequence). The CDR3 spans 15 residues. The CDR3 DNA reads as TGTGCCAGCAGCTTAGTCGATGAAGGGGGCACTGAAGCTTTCTTT. Translation gives CASSLVDEGGTEAFF.

The rearrangement links TRBV7-8 to TRBJ2-1; 13 positions agree with TRBD2. The CDR3 is 15 amino acids. CDR1 is SGHVS and CDR2 is FQNEAQ in the germline V gene. V was clipped by 4 bases and J by 5 bases; unmatched bases: 2. CDR3 loop: CASSSGLAGNNEQFF. DNA of the CDR3: TGTGCCAGCAGCTCGGGACTAGCGGGGAACAATGAGCAGTTCTTC.

This clonotype has a count of ten or more. V gene TRBV27 combines with J gene TRBJ1-4; 9 bases match TRBD1. The CDR3 spans 14 residues. Germline-derived CDR1 and CDR2 are MNHEY and SMNVEV (reference sequence). Trimming at V came to 6 bases and at J to 5 bases, leaving 4 bases not matched to a gene. CDR3 sequence: CASSTGGLNEKLFF. The CDR3 nucleotides are TGTGCCAGCAGCACAGGGGGCTTGAATGAAAAACTGTTTTTT.